This T cell receptor (beta chain) was observed in a study of blood T cell repertoires in COVID-19. Study in general: COVID-19 samples, acute and convalescent, were from the United States, Italy and Spain. PBMCs, B-cell-depleted T cells, or T cells provided the cDNA or gDNA that made up the material.

Study processing details: Amplification from reference gene primers served as the basis for estimated nucleated cell counts. Measured with immunoSEQ multiplex PCR; TCRdb has only the in-frame clones, and not every one. V, J and clone size were drawn from that table, and D and trimming were deduced from the DNA. Here the sample spans around 180,000 clones, 65% to 85% being singletons. The sequencing sample was made of peripheral blood. The receptor's source is a woman in her twenties or thirties with acute or convalescent COVID-19.

CDR3 nucleotide sequence: TGCGCCAGCAGCCAAGGGGCAGGCCAAGAGACCCAGTACTTC. Its protein is CASSQGAGQETQYF. The chain recombines TRBV4-1 with TRBJ2-5; D call uncertain. Germline CDR1 MGHRA, CDR2 YSYEKL. The V end lost 1 base, the J end lost 1 base, and 7 bases lay between the germline ends. The CDR3 is 14 residues long.